Listed below are T cell receptor beta chains from one sample, sequenced in a study of liver allograft versus peripheral blood T cells. Using its own MiXCR run on the reads, TCRdb lists one record per CDR3 protein. The table lists roughly 14,000 distinct CDR3 sequences, roughly 20% of them singletons. Receptor source: a human patient who had a liver transplant. The graft donor may be the source of some T cells. The CDR3 runs from the conserved cysteine through the conserved F or W. A D gene is named only where the DNA matches it firmly. Expanded clones get a size class; other rows say once, few or many, or leave the size out.

v_call	j_call	d_call	clone_size	cdr3_length	cdr3_nt	cdr3_aa
TRBV6-6	TRBJ2-7	TRBD1	many	15	TGTGCCAGCAACCCCTCCGACAGGGTTTCCTACGAGCAGTACTTC	CASNPSDRVSYEQYF
TRBV29-1	TRBJ2-1	-	many	13	TGCAGCGTTGAAAGGGACAAAAACAATGAGCAGTTCTTC	CSVERDKNNEQFF
TRBV27	TRBJ1-1	-	many	13	TGTGCCAGCAGTTGGAGCAGAAACACTGAAGCTTTCTTT	CASSWSRNTEAFF
TRBV7-9	TRBJ1-2	TRBD1	few	13	TGTGCCAGCAGCTTAGAAGGGACAGAGGGCTACACCTTC	CASSLEGTEGYTF
TRBV19	TRBJ1-5	-	-	14	TGTGCCAGTAGTTCCAGGAGGAACAATCAGCCCCAGCATTTT	CASSSRRNNQPQHF
TRBV20-1	TRBJ1-1	-	few	12	TGCAGGGCAATCCAGGGTGCCACTGAAGCTTTCTTT	CRAIQGATEAFF
TRBV18	TRBJ1-3	TRBD1	medium-sized	15	TGTGCCAGCTCACCACTCAGGGGGCCTGGAAACACCATATATTTT	CASSPLRGPGNTIYF
TRBV10-3	TRBJ1-2	-	medium-sized	12	TGTGCCATCAGTGAAGTGGGACGCGGCTACACCTTC	CAISEVGRGYTF
TRBV19	TRBJ1-2	TRBD1	many	16	TGTGCCAGTAGACAATCCGGGACAGGGGGCAACTATGGCTACACCTTC	CASRQSGTGGNYGYTF
TRBV6-2/TRBV6-3	TRBJ1-1	-	many	16	TGTGCCAGCAGTTATTCCATGAGACCCAGAACCACTGAAGCTTTCTTT	CASSYSMRPRTTEAFF
TRBV6-2/TRBV6-3	TRBJ1-1	-	many	14	TGTGCCAGCAGTTACCCCGGATGGGACACTGAAGCTTTCTTT	CASSYPGWDTEAFF
TRBV5-4	TRBJ2-6	-	-	16	TGTGCCAGCAGAGGTTTTTGGGTAGGTGGGGCCAACGTCCTGACTTTC	CASRGFWVGGANVLTF
TRBV18	TRBJ1-3	-	many	14	TGTGCCAGCTCACCACCGGGATCTGGAAACACCATATATTTT	CASSPPGSGNTIYF
TRBV20-1	TRBJ1-4	TRBD1	few	18	TGCAGTGCTAGAGTTGAGACAGGGAAGCTTGAGGCTAATGAAAAACTGTTTTTT	CSARVETGKLEANEKLFF
TRBV27	TRBJ1-6	-	medium-sized	12	TGTGCCAGCCGAATGGGTAATTCACCCCTCCACTTT	CASRMGNSPLHF
TRBV20-1	TRBJ1-1	TRBD1	few	12	TGCAGTGCTCGCCCAGGGACAGCTGAAGCTTTCTTT	CSARPGTAEAFF
TRBV5-5	TRBJ1-5	-	few	13	TGTGCCACGCGTGCGGCGTTAAATCAGCCCCAGCATTTT	CATRAALNQPQHF
TRBV18	TRBJ2-5	-	-	14	TGTGCCAGCTCACCCCCGGCCGGGGGAGAGACCCAGTACTTC	CASSPPAGGETQYF
TRBV6-5	TRBJ1-5	-	-	15	TGTGCCAGCAGGCGTGGCCGGTATAGCAATCAGCCCCAGCATTTT	CASRRGRYSNQPQHF
TRBV10-3	TRBJ1-1	-	medium-sized	13	TGTGCCATCAGTGAGTCCCAGGGGTTTGGAGCTTTCTTT	CAISESQGFGAFF
TRBV6-1	TRBJ1-5	TRBD1	many	16	TGTGCCAGCGGAAAGGACAGGGGAGTAAGTAATCAGCCCCAGCATTTT	CASGKDRGVSNQPQHF
TRBV24-1	TRBJ1-4	TRBD1	-	14	TGTGCCACCTTAGGACAGGGTGATAATGAAAAACTGTTTTTT	CATLGQGDNEKLFF
TRBV24-1	TRBJ1-5	-	many	14	TGTGCCACCAGTGAGGGGGGCTTCAATCAGCCCCAGCATTTT	CATSEGGFNQPQHF